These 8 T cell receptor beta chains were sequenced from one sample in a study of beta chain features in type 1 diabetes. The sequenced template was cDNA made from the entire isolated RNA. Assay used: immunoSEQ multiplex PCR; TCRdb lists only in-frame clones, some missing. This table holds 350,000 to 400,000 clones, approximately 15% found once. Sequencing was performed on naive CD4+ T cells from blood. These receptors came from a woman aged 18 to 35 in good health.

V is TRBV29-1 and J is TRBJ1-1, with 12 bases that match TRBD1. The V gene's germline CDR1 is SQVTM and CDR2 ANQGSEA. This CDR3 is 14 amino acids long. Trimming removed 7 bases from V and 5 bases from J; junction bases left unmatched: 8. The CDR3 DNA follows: TGCAGCGCCGGCGGGACAGGGGGCTTTACTGAAGCTTTCTTT. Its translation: CSAGGTGGFTEAFF.

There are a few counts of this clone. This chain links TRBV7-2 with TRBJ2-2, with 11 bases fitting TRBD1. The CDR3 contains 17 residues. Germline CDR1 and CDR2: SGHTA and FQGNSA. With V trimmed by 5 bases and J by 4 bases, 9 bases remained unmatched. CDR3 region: CASSRGAGTGGTGELFF. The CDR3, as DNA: TGTGCCAGCAGCCGAGGAGCCGGGACAGGGGGCACCGGGGAGCTGTTTTTT.

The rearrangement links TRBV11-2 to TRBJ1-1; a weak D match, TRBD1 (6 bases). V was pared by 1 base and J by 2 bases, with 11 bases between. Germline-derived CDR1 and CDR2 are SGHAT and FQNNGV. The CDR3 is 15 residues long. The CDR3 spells CASSLAAGANTEAFF. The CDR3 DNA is TGTGCCAGCAGCTTAGCCGCAGGGGCAAACACTGAAGCTTTCTTT.

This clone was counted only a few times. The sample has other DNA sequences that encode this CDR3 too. The CDR3 DNA is TGTGCCAGCAGCCTGGGACAGAGACAAGAGACCCAGTACTTC. Its protein product is CASSLGQRQETQYF. The chain has TRBV5-4 and TRBJ2-5; 7 positions agree with TRBD1. The CDR3 is 14 residues long. With 4 bases clipped from V and 2 bases from J, the junction kept 5 bases outside the gene matches. CDR1 and CDR2 (germline): SGHNT, YYREEE (reference sequence).

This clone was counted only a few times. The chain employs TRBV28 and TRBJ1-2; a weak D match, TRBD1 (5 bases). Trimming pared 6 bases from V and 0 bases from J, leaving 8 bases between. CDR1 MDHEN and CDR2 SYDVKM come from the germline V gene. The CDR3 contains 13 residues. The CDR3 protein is CASSDRTNYGYTF. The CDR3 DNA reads TGTGCCAGCAGCGACAGAACTAACTATGGCTACACCTTC.

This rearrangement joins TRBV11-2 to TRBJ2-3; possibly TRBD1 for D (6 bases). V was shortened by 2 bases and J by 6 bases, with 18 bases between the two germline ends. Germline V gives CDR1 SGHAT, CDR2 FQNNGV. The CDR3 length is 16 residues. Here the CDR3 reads CASSLRPRQDGDTQYF. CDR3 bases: TGTGCCAGCAGCTTAAGACCTCGACAGGACGGGGATACGCAGTATTTT.

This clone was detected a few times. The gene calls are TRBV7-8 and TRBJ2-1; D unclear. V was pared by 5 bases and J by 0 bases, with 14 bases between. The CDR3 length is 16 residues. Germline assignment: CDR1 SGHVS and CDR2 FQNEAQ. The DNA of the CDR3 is TGTGCCAGCAGCGTTCTGACTGGAAACTCCTACAATGAGCAGTTCTTC. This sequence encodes CASSVLTGNSYNEQFF.

The CDR3 DNA is TGCAGCGTTCTAGACAGGGGTTCAACAGATACGCAGTATTTT. It is translated as CSVLDRGSTDTQYF. This chain links TRBV29-1 with TRBJ2-3, with 8 bases matching TRBD1. The CDR3 is 14 residues long. Per germline, CDR1 SQVTM and CDR2 ANQGSEA. After removal of 5 bases from V and 3 bases from J, the junction contained 7 bases not matched to a gene.